The 9 T cell receptor beta chains given below trace back to one sample, sequenced in a study of regulatory T cells in long-lasting Graves disease. Sequencing libraries for TCR beta were prepared with iRepertoire HTBI primers and Arm-PCR of CDR3 regions. TCRdb recomputed calls from the multiplex PCR reads with MiXCR, one row per CDR3 protein. The sample holds under 500,000 distinct CDR3 sequences, 15% to 20% seen once. Indicated time point: newly diagnosed GD, antithyroid drugs for less than 3 months. PBMC RNA served as the TCR library source. This same sample was also taken into another study, of T cells in Graves' hyperthyroidism and ophthalmopathy.

Source: peripheral blood mononuclear cells (PBMCs), taken at new diagnosis, from a patient treated with antithyroid drugs. These receptors all stem from a woman in her 30s with Graves disease.

This clonotype appeared many times. This chain links TRBV13 with TRBJ2-7; TRBD2 matches 7 bases. The CDR3 sequence is 16 residues long. J gave up 2 bases and V 5 bases, and 12 bases lay outside the gene matches. Germline values: CDR1 PRHDT, CDR2 FYEKMQ (reference sequence). The CDR3 bases are TGTGCCAGCAGCCCCCCGTCTAGCGGCCTGCCCTACGAGCAGTACTTC. Translated, it gives CASSPPSSGLPYEQYF.

This clonotype was found many times. The chain employs TRBV6-1 and TRBJ1-5; weak D call: TRBD1 (6 bases). Germline V gene sequence: CDR1 MNHNS, CDR2 SASEGT. V lost 6 bases to trimming and J lost 7 bases, with 13 bases between them. The CDR3 length is 13 residues. This CDR3 reads CASRPTGSQPQHF. As DNA, the CDR3 is TGTGCCAGCAGGCCAACAGGGTCCCAGCCCCAGCATTTT.

With respect to this clonotype: The junction and the germline gene differ at one end; a read error may be behind it. The chain uses TRBV9 and TRBJ2-7; D is possibly TRBD1 or TRBD2 (6 bases each). CDR3 length: 15 amino acids. Germline assignment: CDR1 SGDLS and CDR2 YYNGEE. The CDR3 protein is CASSVVPGEAYKQYF. The DNA of the CDR3 is TGTGCCAGCAGCGTAGTGCCAGGGGAGGCCTACAAGCAGTACTTC.

The chain joins TRBV7-9 to TRBJ2-3, with 8 bases that match TRBD2. V was pared by 5 bases and J by 1 base, with 14 bases of the junction left unmatched. Germline CDR1 is SEHNR and CDR2 is FQNEAQ (reference sequence). The CDR3 is made up of 18 amino acids. The CDR3 nucleotides read TGTGCCAGCAGCCCCCGGAGACGACTAGCGAGCCGCACAGATACGCAGTATTTT. It translates to CASSPRRRLASRTDTQYF. Combining the CDR3 with reference TRBV7-9 and TRBJ2-3 gives the whole variable domain DTGVSQNPRHKITKRGQNVTFRCDPISEHNRLYWYRQTLGQGPEFLTYFQNEAQLEKSRLLSDRFSAERPKGSFSTLEIQRTEQGDSAMYLCASSPRRRLASRTDTQYFGPGTRLTVL.

The rearrangement joins TRBV11-2 to TRBJ2-1; 13 nucleotides match TRBD2. The CDR3 loop spans 16 amino acids. Germline values: CDR1 SGHAT, CDR2 FQNNGV. Trimming cost V 4 bases and J 6 bases; bases outside gene matches: 6. CDR3 nucleotides: TGTGCCAGCAGCTATCGACTAGCGGGAGGATCCAATGAGCAGTTCTTC. Encoded protein: CASSYRLAGGSNEQFF.

This clonotype was counted ten times or more. This chain links TRBV16 with TRBJ2-1, with 12 bases that match TRBD2. Germline lookup yields CDR1 KGHSY and CDR2 FQNENV. The J segment lost 7 bases and the V segment lost 0 bases, leaving 4 bases of the junction unmatched. The CDR3 has 16 amino acids. CDR3 in DNA: TGTGCCAGCAGCCAATCGGGGACTAGCGGGTATAATGAGCAGTTCTTC. As protein: CASSQSGTSGYNEQFF. Looking up the rest from reference TRBV16 and TRBJ2-1 gives the full variable domain: GEEVAQTPKHLVRGEGQKAKLYCAPIKGHSYVFWYQQVLKNEFKFLISFQNENVFDETGMPKERFSAKCLPNSPCSLEIQATKLEDSAVYFCASSQSGTSGYNEQFFGPGTRLTVL.

This clonotype appeared many times. V and J are TRBV28 and TRBJ1-1; 7 bases align to TRBD1. The CDR3 is 15 residues long. Per germline, CDR1 MDHEN and CDR2 SYDVKM. Unmatched junction bases numbered 10, after V lost 5 bases and J lost 4 bases. The DNA for the CDR3 is TGTGCCAGCAGTCAACACAGGGGAGGAGGCACTGAAGCTTTCTTT. This translates into CASSQHRGGGTEAFF.

This clonotype was observed many times. The rearrangement links TRBV18 to TRBJ1-6, with a weak D call TRBD1 (5 bases). CDR1 and CDR2 (germline): KGHSH, LQKENI. The CDR3 is 14 amino acids. The V end was cut by 4 bases, the J end by 10 bases, with 14 bases between. The CDR3 bases are TGTGCCAGCTCACTAGATCAAGGGGAGTCACCCCTCCACTTT. It encodes CASSLDQGESPLHF.

This clonotype was seen more than once but under ten times. This sequence joins TRBV11-2 and TRBJ2-5, with TRBD2 identical over 11 bases. The germline V gene encodes CDR1 SGHAT and CDR2 FQNNGV. Trimming removed 5 bases from V and 5 bases from J; junction bases left unmatched: 13. This CDR3 is 17 amino acids long. The chain's CDR3 is CASSPRLAGSGGETQYF. CDR3 sequence (DNA): TGTGCCAGCAGCCCCCGACTAGCGGGAAGTGGAGGGGAGACCCAGTACTTC.